This TCR beta chain stems from a study of Ad26.COV2.S vaccination and SARS-CoV-2 variants. Study information: Intramuscularly, Ad26.COV2.S was given either once or twice, 56 days apart.

A remark on this clone: Its antigen is still unknown.

Treatment of the sample: about 20 received Ad26.COV2.S at low or high dose, single or two shots; roughly 5 received placebo; per-sample allocation not given. Samples came from day 63 after the first vaccine or placebo injection. Method: immunoSEQ multiplex PCR; TCRdb's copy keeps in-frame clones and lacks some. This sample has about 400,000 clones, with roughly 90% found just once. Notes on the study in general: Following vaccination, spike-specific CD8+ and CD4+ T cell responses reportedly exhibited substantial breadth.

Germline V gene lookup returns CDR1 DFQATT and CDR2 SNEGSKA (reference sequence). V was pared by 6 bases and J by 5 bases, with 10 bases between. This CDR3 has 11 amino acids. The TCR was taken from a person aged 18 to 59 who received the Ad26.COV2.S COVID-19 vaccine or a placebo. The chain couples TRBV20-1 to TRBJ2-5; D may be TRBD2 (6 bases). Here the sequenced sample was peripheral blood, taken in a trial of Ad26.COV2.S vaccine versus placebo. CDR3 DNA sequence: TGCAGTGCGACTAGGTCGGAGACCCAGTACTTC. It translates to CSATRSETQYF.